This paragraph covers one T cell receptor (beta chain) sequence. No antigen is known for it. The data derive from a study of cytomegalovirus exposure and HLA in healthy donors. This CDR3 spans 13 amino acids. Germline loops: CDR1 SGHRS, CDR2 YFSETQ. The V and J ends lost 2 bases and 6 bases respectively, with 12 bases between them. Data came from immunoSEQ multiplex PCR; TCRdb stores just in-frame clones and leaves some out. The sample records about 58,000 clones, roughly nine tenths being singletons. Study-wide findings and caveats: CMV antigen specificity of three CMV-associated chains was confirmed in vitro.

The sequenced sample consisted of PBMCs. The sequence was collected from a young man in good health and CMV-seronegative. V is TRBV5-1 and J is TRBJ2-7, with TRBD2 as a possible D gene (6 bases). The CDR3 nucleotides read TGCGCCAGCAGCTTACTTTTCGGGGGCGAGCAGTACTTC. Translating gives CASSLLFGGEQYF.